Each of the 21 T cell receptor beta chains below was sequenced from the same sample in a study of blood T cell repertoires in COVID-19 (dated by TCRdb to 2018 to 2020). Preparation of the library involved the immunoSEQ multiplex PCR assay. The clones in this table, taken by TCRdb from immuneACCESS, are in-frame only. Not every clone is retained; where verified, under half of the shortfall comes from an unresolved V gene, and the cause of the rest is unknown. This sample has more than 85,000 clones in its table, and about 80% of those were observed once. The leading ten clones occupy 4.5% of the sample. Sequencing used peripheral blood. The origin of the receptors is a human donor in a cohort sampled during active COVID-19.

J is TRBJ1-1 and V is TRBV28; no reliable D call. There are 13 residues in the CDR3. Trimming cost V 6 bases and J 7 bases, with 15 bases left between them. The germline CDR1 and CDR2 sequences are MDHEN and SYDVKM. The CDR3 region has the DNA TGTGCCAGCAGATCGACCACGGGTGGTGAAGCTTTCTTT. The encoded protein is CASRSTTGGEAFF.

The chain uses TRBV29-1 and TRBJ1-1; 7 positions match TRBD1. V shed 0 bases, J shed 4 bases, and the junction held 5 bases outside the gene matches. The CDR3 totals 14 residues. Germline CDR1 reads SQVTM; CDR2 reads ANQGSEA. The CDR3 sequence: CSVEEVQGSTEAFF. The CDR3 nucleotides read TGCAGCGTTGAAGAAGTACAGGGGAGCACTGAAGCTTTCTTT.

This clone was found once. This chain links TRBV10-3 with TRBJ1-1; D not certain. The V and J ends lost 10 bases and 1 base respectively, with 10 bases between them. The length of the CDR3 is 12 residues. Germline loops: CDR1 ENHRY, CDR2 SYGVKD. The CDR3, as DNA: TGTGCCACCACCCCAGGGAACACTGAAGCTTTCTTT. Protein: CATTPGNTEAFF.

The gene calls are TRBV5-4 and TRBJ2-3; TRBD2 matches 9 bases. The trim removed 1 base at V and 2 bases at J, leaving 5 bases unmatched. Germline V gives CDR1 SGHNT, CDR2 YYREEE (reference sequence). This CDR3 has 16 residues. In nucleotides, the CDR3 is TGTGCCAGCAGCTTGAGTAGCGGGGGATCCACAGATACGCAGTATTTT. Amino acids: CASSLSSGGSTDTQYF.

The chain uses TRBV4-1 and TRBJ2-5; possible D gene TRBD2, 5 bases. The CDR3 covers 13 residues. V was clipped by 1 base and J by 5 bases, with 8 bases between them. The germline V gene encodes CDR1 MGHRA and CDR2 YSYEKL. Written as DNA, the CDR3 is TGCGCCAGCAGCCAAGTGTGGAGGGAGACCCAGTACTTC. This translates into CASSQVWRETQYF.

This chain joins TRBV2 and TRBJ1-3, with 11 bases aligning to TRBD1. The CDR3 loop spans 15 amino acids. V dropped 4 bases and J dropped 2; count of bases not matched to a gene: 1. Germline V lookup: CDR1 SNHLY, CDR2 FYNNEI. CDR3 in amino acids: CASSGGQGAGNTIYF. The DNA for the CDR3 is TGTGCCAGCAGTGGGGGACAGGGGGCTGGAAACACCATATATTTT.

The CDR3 protein is CASSIAHRPTSGTEAFF. The CDR3 region has the DNA TGTGCCAGTAGTATCGCTCACAGGCCAACTTCAGGGACTGAAGCTTTCTTT. V usage is TRBV19 and J usage is TRBJ1-1; D perhaps matches TRBD1 (5 bases). This CDR3 region has 17 residues. The germline gives CDR1 LNHDA, CDR2 SQIVND (reference sequence). V was cut by 3 bases and J by 5 bases, with 22 bases left in between.

This rearrangement joins TRBV9 to TRBJ2-1; 9 bases fit TRBD1. The junction had 9 bases not matched to a gene; V was cut back by 3 bases and J by 8 bases. The CDR3 runs 15 residues. The germline V gene has CDR1 SGDLS and CDR2 YYNGEE. The chain's CDR3 is CASSAGGQGVYEQFF. The CDR3 nucleotides read TGTGCCAGCAGCGCCGGGGGACAGGGAGTCTATGAGCAGTTCTTC.

This rearrangement joins TRBV11-1 to TRBJ1-1, with D unclear. The CDR3 is 15 amino acids. CDR1 and CDR2 from the germline V gene are SGHAT and FQDESV (reference sequence). Trimming left V 4 bases short and J 2 bases short, with 14 bases between. CDR3 loop: CASSSTQAGNTEAFF. DNA for the CDR3: TGTGCCAGCAGCTCAACGCAAGCGGGAAACACTGAAGCTTTCTTT.

The chain carries TRBV9 and TRBJ1-4; D unclear. The germline V gene has CDR1 SGDLS and CDR2 YYNGEE. Trimming pared 0 bases from V and 8 bases from J, leaving 14 bases between. The CDR3 contains 15 residues. The CDR3 DNA is TGTGCCAGCAGCGTAGCTCCCGGGGATGCGGAAAAACTGTTTTTT. Its translation: CASSVAPGDAEKLFF.

The V call is TRBV14, the J call TRBJ2-7; no clear D. V was shortened by 0 bases and J by 3 bases, with 9 bases between the two germline ends. From germline, CDR1 is SGHDN and CDR2 FVKESK. There are 14 residues in the CDR3. The CDR3 region is CASSQDINGYEQYF. In nucleotides, the CDR3 is TGTGCCAGCAGCCAAGATATCAACGGCTACGAGCAGTACTTC.

The chain uses TRBV19 and TRBJ2-4, with 15 positions matching TRBD2. From germline, CDR1 is LNHDA and CDR2 SQIVND (reference sequence). The CDR3 length is 16 residues. The V gene end was trimmed by 7 bases and the J gene end by 7 bases; junction bases not matched to a gene: 8. The DNA for the CDR3 is TGTGCCAGTAATAAGGGACTAGCGGGGGGTGTGAACATTCAGTACTTC. Its translation is CASNKGLAGGVNIQYF.

The chain links TRBV28 to TRBJ2-5; 7 bases map to TRBD2. Germline CDR1 MDHEN, CDR2 SYDVKM. This CDR3 has 15 residues. V was pared by 3 bases and J by 3 bases, with 7 bases of the junction left unmatched. This CDR3 reads CASSLFGGGKETQYF. As DNA, the CDR3 is TGTGCCAGCAGTTTGTTTGGGGGGGGAAAAGAGACCCAGTACTTC.

The rearrangement uses TRBV5-4 and TRBJ2-4, with TRBD2 matching 9 bases. Germline-derived CDR1 and CDR2 are SGHNT and YYREEE (reference sequence). V lost 3 bases to trimming and J lost 5 bases; unmatched junction nucleotides: 21. CDR3 size: 20 residues. CDR3 DNA: TGTGCCAGCAGCTCCCGAAAGGTTAGCGGGGGCCGTTGGGGCGAAAACATTCAGTACTTC. It codes for CASSSRKVSGGRWGENIQYF.

V usage is TRBV5-1 and J usage is TRBJ2-3; 13 nucleotides align to TRBD2. The germline V gene encodes CDR1 SGHRS and CDR2 YFSETQ. The CDR3 is 17 residues long. The junction had 6 bases not matched to a gene; V was cut back by 3 bases and J by 2 bases. In DNA form, the CDR3 reads TGCGCCAGCAGCTCTGGGACTAGCGGGGCCCTCACAGATACGCAGTATTTT. Translation: CASSSGTSGALTDTQYF.

This rearrangement joins TRBV6-2 or TRBV6-3 to TRBJ1-2; 11 bases are shared with TRBD1. The CDR3 is 20 amino acids. Per germline, CDR1 MNHEY and CDR2 SVGEGT. The J segment lost 2 bases and the V segment lost 6 bases, leaving 20 bases of the junction unmatched. CDR3 in DNA: TGTGCCAGCAGGCCTCCACAGGTATGGGACAGGGGGGTGGGGAACTATGGCTACACCTTC. It specifies CASRPPQVWDRGVGNYGYTF.

This clone is a singleton in its sample. The genes are TRBV6-1 and TRBJ1-4, with D uncertain. The V gene lost 3 bases and the J gene lost 3 bases, with 8 bases spanning the gap. This CDR3 spans 14 amino acids. Germline assignment: CDR1 MNHNS and CDR2 SASEGT. CDR3 residues: CASSDHTANEKLFF. CDR3 sequence (DNA): TGTGCCAGCAGTGACCATACGGCTAATGAAAAACTGTTTTTT.

V gene TRBV18 combines with J gene TRBJ2-7; the D gene is possibly TRBD1 (6 bases). Germline V lookup: CDR1 KGHSH, CDR2 LQKENI. V was trimmed by 3 bases and J by 1 base, leaving 13 bases between them. The CDR3 is made up of 15 amino acids. CDR3 loop: CASSPAGDLSYEQYF. CDR3 coding DNA: TGTGCCAGCTCACCGGCAGGGGATCTATCCTACGAGCAGTACTTC.

The chain uses TRBV18 and TRBJ2-2; 8 bases are a match to TRBD2. The CDR3 spans 17 residues. Germline CDR1 and CDR2: KGHSH and LQKENI. With 3 bases clipped from V and 1 base from J, the junction kept 7 bases outside the gene matches. This CDR3 reads CASSPQRGSENTGELFF. CDR3 coding DNA: TGTGCCAGCTCACCTCAGCGGGGGTCAGAGAACACCGGGGAGCTGTTTTTT.

The chain joins TRBV5-1 to TRBJ1-1, with D uncertain. Trimming stripped 4 bases from V and 2 bases from J, with 18 bases between. CDR3 length: 16 residues. CDR1 and CDR2 (germline): SGHRS, YFSETQ. The DNA for the CDR3 is TGCGCCAGCAGCCGAGCTCTCGGGCCGGGAAACACTGAAGCTTTCTTT. This gives the protein CASSRALGPGNTEAFF.

Here the CDR3 DNA reads TGCGCCAGCAGCCAAGGGCGACTGGGGCAGGCCGGTCAGGATAGCACAGATACGCAGTATTTT. The encoded protein is CASSQGRLGQAGQDSTDTQYF. The chain is built from TRBV4-3 and TRBJ2-3; D is possibly TRBD1 (5 bases). The CDR3 loop spans 21 amino acids. V was shortened by 1 base and J by 0 bases, with 26 bases between the two germline ends. Germline V gene lookup returns CDR1 LGHNA and CDR2 YSLEER.